A selection of T cell receptor beta chains follows, all from one sample in a study of blood T cell repertoires in COVID-19. The repertoire was sequenced with immunoSEQ multiplex PCR; TCRdb's copy has only in-frame clones and lacks some. The sample lists tens of thousands of clones; 87% were seen once. The source material was peripheral blood. These receptors originate from a woman between 50 and 59 years old with acute or convalescent COVID-19. The CDR3 runs from the conserved cysteine through the conserved F or W. A D gene is named only where the DNA matches it firmly. Size is stated for part of the rows, as once, few or many counts, or as a class when the clone is expanded.

clone_size d_call j_call v_call cdr3_nt cdr3_aa
. . TRBJ2-1 TRBV3-1/TRBV3-2 TGTGCCAGCAGCCCCCTCAGCGGTTCATCCTACAATGAGCAGTTCTTC CASSPLSGSSYNEQFF
. . TRBJ1-5 TRBV7-9 TGTGCCAGCAGCTGGGACACAAGTAATCAGCCCCAGCATTTT CASSWDTSNQPQHF
. . TRBJ2-5 TRBV6-6 TGTGCCAGCAGTTACCAGGGAGGAGATGGAGAGACCCAGTACTTC CASSYQGGDGETQYF
. TRBD1 TRBJ1-6 TRBV5-1 TGCGCCAGCAGCTTGATGACAGGGGATAATTCACCCCTCCACTTT CASSLMTGDNSPLHF
. . TRBJ1-2 TRBV6-1 TGTGCCAGCAGTGAATTGGGGGGGCGAATGGGTGGCTACACCTTC CASSELGGRMGGYTF
. TRBD1 TRBJ1-1 TRBV5-1 TGCGCCAGCAGCTCCGAGACAGGGGGCGGCACTGAAGCTTTCTTT CASSSETGGGTEAFF
. . TRBJ1-2 TRBV24-1 TGTGCCACCAGTGATCAGGGATTCGGTGGCTACACCTTC CATSDQGFGGYTF
few . TRBJ1-1 TRBV5-1 TGCGCCAGCAGCTTGTCTTTTGGGGGGTTGACTGAAGCTTTCTTT CASSLSFGGLTEAFF
. TRBD1 TRBJ2-7 TRBV19 TGTGCCAGTAGTACGGGGACAGGGTTTATCGAGCAGTACTTC CASSTGTGFIEQYF
few . TRBJ1-1 TRBV6-6 TGTGCCAGCAGCCAAGTGACAGGGAACACTGAAGCTTTCTTT CASSQVTGNTEAFF
. . TRBJ2-7 TRBV7-9 TGTGCCAGCAGCGGAACCGGGACTTCCCCCTACGAGCAGTACTTC CASSGTGTSPYEQYF
. TRBD2 TRBJ2-3 TRBV24-1 TGTGCCACCAGTCCCAGCGGGGGGGCAGATACGCAGTATTTT CATSPSGGADTQYF
. . TRBJ1-1 TRBV7-2 TGTGCCAGCAGCCCGGCAGGGGCAGGGGTCACTGAAGCTTTCTTT CASSPAGAGVTEAFF
. TRBD2 TRBJ2-7 TRBV25-1 TGTGCCAGCAGTGAATCGGTCACTAGCGGGAGTGTCTCCTACGAGCAGTACTTC CASSESVTSGSVSYEQYF
once TRBD2 TRBJ2-7 TRBV9 TGTGCCAGCAGCGTAGCTGCGGTAGCGGGAGCGTACGAGCAGTACTTC CASSVAAVAGAYEQYF
few . TRBJ2-1 TRBV24-1 TGTGCCACCAGTGTTTCAACGGGACTCCCTATTACTGCCTACAATGAGCAGTTCTTC CATSVSTGLPITAYNEQFF
. TRBD1 TRBJ2-7 TRBV5-3 TGTGCCAGAAGCTATCCCGGGACAGGGGACGAGCAGTACTTC CARSYPGTGDEQYF
once TRBD1 TRBJ1-2 TRBV5-1 TGCGCCAGCAGCTTGGGACAGGGCAACTATGGCTACACCTTC CASSLGQGNYGYTF
. . TRBJ1-6 TRBV27 TGTGCCAGCAGTCCTTGGACAGACTATAATTCACCCCTCCACTTT CASSPWTDYNSPLHF
. TRBD1 TRBJ1-5 TRBV19 TGTGCCAGTAGTACAGACAGGGGTGGCAATCAGCCCCAGCATTTT CASSTDRGGNQPQHF
. . TRBJ1-3 TRBV27 TGTGCCGGCCTCCAGCAGGGAAGGAACACCATATATTTT CAGLQQGRNTIYF
. TRBD1 TRBJ2-2 TRBV30 TGTGCCTGGACGACAGGGTCGAACACCGGGGAGCTGTTTTTT CAWTTGSNTGELFF
. . TRBJ1-5 TRBV19 TGTGCCAGTAGTAACCCCCCAGGGGTTAGCAATCAGCCCCAGCATTTT CASSNPPGVSNQPQHF
. TRBD2 TRBJ2-5 TRBV5-1 TGCGCCAGCAGCTTGGATCTAGCGGGGGGGCCGGGAGAGACCCAGTACTTC CASSLDLAGGPGETQYF
. TRBD1 TRBJ1-4 TRBV19 TGTGCCAGTAGTAACCGAGACAGGGGACTTGCAACTAATGAAAAACTGTTTTTT CASSNRDRGLATNEKLFF
few TRBD1 TRBJ1-2 TRBV2 TGTGCCAGCAGTGAACAGGGGGCCTATGGCTACACCTTC CASSEQGAYGYTF
. . TRBJ1-1 TRBV30 TGTGCCTGGAGAGGGGAGGGGGACACTGAAGCTTTCTTT CAWRGEGDTEAFF
. . TRBJ2-1 TRBV5-1 TGCGCCAGCAGCTTTGATGCGGGGAGCTCCTACAATGAGCAGTTCTTC CASSFDAGSSYNEQFF
. . TRBJ2-1 TRBV1 TGCACCAGCAGCGAACTGACAGGTTACAATGAGCAGTTCTTC CTSSELTGYNEQFF
. TRBD1 TRBJ1-5 TRBV6-5 TGTGCCAGCACTCGACAGGGGGCGAGGCAGCCCCAGCATTTT CASTRQGARQPQHF
. TRBD2 TRBJ2-5 TRBV7-2 TGTGCCAGCACCCGTTTTTTCGGACTAGCGGAAGAGACCCAGTACTTC CASTRFFGLAEETQYF
. TRBD1 TRBJ1-4 TRBV9 TGTGCCAGCAGCGTAGGAATGACAGGGGGCCGGGAAAAACTGTTTTTT CASSVGMTGGREKLFF
once . TRBJ2-4 TRBV23-1 TGCGCCAGCACAACGAGAAACAAAAACATTCAGTACTTC CASTTRNKNIQYF
. TRBD2 TRBJ2-1 TRBV6-2/TRBV6-3 TGTGCCAGCAGTTCGGGACTAGCGGGAGGGCGGGATGAGCAGTTCTTC CASSSGLAGGRDEQFF
. TRBD2 TRBJ2-2 TRBV30 TGTGCCTGGAGCTTTAGCGGGGCCCGCACCGGGGAGCTGTTTTTT CAWSFSGARTGELFF
few . TRBJ2-2 TRBV12-3/TRBV12-4 TGTGCCAGCAGTTCCCAGGGTCGGGGGGAGCTGTTTTTT CASSSQGRGELFF
. . TRBJ2-6 TRBV4-1 TGCGCCAGCAGCCAAGCTGTCGTGGGGAGCTCTGGGGCCAACGTCCTGACTTTC CASSQAVVGSSGANVLTF
. TRBD1 TRBJ1-1 TRBV29-1 TGCAGCGTTTCATACGGACAGGCGAACACTGAAGCTTTCTTT CSVSYGQANTEAFF
few TRBD1 TRBJ1-6 TRBV11-2 TGTGCCAGCAGGGTGTCGGACAGGGCCGGGGGCTCACCCCTCCACTTT CASRVSDRAGGSPLHF
. TRBD1 TRBJ1-6 TRBV18 TGTGCCAGCTCACCACAAGGACAGGGAGTTCGTTCACCCCTCCACTTT CASSPQGQGVRSPLHF
. TRBD2 TRBJ2-7 TRBV4-1 TGCGCCAGCAGCCAAGAGGATACGGGGGGAGCCTACGAGCAGTACTTC CASSQEDTGGAYEQYF
. . TRBJ1-5 TRBV6-5 TGTGCCAGCAGCCGCGGTAGCAATCAGCCCCAGCATTTT CASSRGSNQPQHF
few TRBD2 TRBJ2-7 TRBV6-5 TGTGCCAGCAGTTCTAGCGGGCAAACCTACGAGCAGTACTTC CASSSSGQTYEQYF
. . TRBJ2-7 TRBV5-3 TGTGCCAGAAGCTTGGCGCCGGGACTTTTCTACGAGCAGTACTTC CARSLAPGLFYEQYF
. . TRBJ2-5 TRBV13 TGTGCCAGCAGCCTACAGGGCCCCCAAGAGACCCAGTACTTC CASSLQGPQETQYF
once TRBD2 TRBJ2-3 TRBV19 TGTGCCAGTAGTATAGGCGCTAGCGGGGGCACAGATACGCAGTATTTT CASSIGASGGTDTQYF
. TRBD2 TRBJ2-5 TRBV5-4 TGTGCACCCAGCGGGGGGCCTCAAGAGACCCAGTACTTC CAPSGGPQETQYF
once TRBD1 TRBJ2-1 TRBV7-3 TGTGCCAGCAGCCCCGGACAGGCTAGCCATGAGCAGTTCTTC CASSPGQASHEQFF
. . TRBJ2-5 TRBV4-2 TGTGCCAGCAGCCAAGGTGGCGGGGAGGGGGAAGAGACCCAGTACTTC CASSQGGGEGEETQYF
. . TRBJ2-7 TRBV30 TGTGCCTGGCATAAACCGGGACAAGTCTCCTACGAGCAGTACTTC CAWHKPGQVSYEQYF